Below are 7 T cell receptor beta chains sequenced from a single sample in a study of T cell changes during pregnancy in multiple sclerosis. Generated by immunoSEQ multiplex PCR, the TCRdb table keeps only in-frame clones and is missing some. The table lists approximately 21,000 clones, about 82% of them singletons, with about 15% in the top ten. Sample: CD8+ T cells from peripheral blood mononuclear cells, taken in the first trimester of pregnancy. The receptors shown here come from a female donor in good health, enrolled as a control in a pregnancy study.

There are a few counts of this clone. The chain links TRBV4-2 to TRBJ1-6, with a tentative D call TRBD1 (6 bases). CDR1 and CDR2 (germline): LGHNA, YNFKEQ. V lost 4 bases, J lost 9 bases, and 10 bases lay in between. This CDR3 is 13 amino acids long. Written as DNA, the CDR3 is TGTGCCAGCAGCCCTACAGGGCGTTCACCCCTCCACTTT. This gives the protein CASSPTGRSPLHF.

This clone has just a few counts. The chain employs TRBV10-1 and TRBJ2-7; D is ambiguous. Trimming left V 6 bases short and J 6 bases short, with 6 bases between. Germline CDR1 and CDR2: WNHNN and SYGVQD (reference sequence). CDR3 size: 10 residues. Here the CDR3 reads CASRRGEQYF. The CDR3 DNA sequence: TGCGCCAGCAGAAGAGGCGAGCAGTACTTC.

The chain recombines TRBV9 with TRBJ1-2; possibly TRBD1 for D (6 bases). Trimming left V 0 bases short and J 4 bases short, with 13 bases between. The CDR3 runs 15 residues. CDR1 and CDR2 (germline): SGDLS, YYNGEE. The CDR3 coding sequence is TGTGCCAGCAGCGTAGCTGCGGGGGCGGGCTATGGCTACACCTTC. Translation gives CASSVAAGAGYGYTF.

The J gene is TRBJ2-3, the V gene TRBV7-3; TRBD2 agrees at 9 bases. CDR1 is SGHTA and CDR2 is FQGTGA in the germline V gene. V lost 3 bases, J lost 4 bases, and 5 bases stayed unmatched. The CDR3 runs to 15 residues. CDR3 nucleotide sequence: TGTGCCAGCAGCTTTGCGGGGGGGGCCTCAGATACGCAGTATTTT. As protein: CASSFAGGASDTQYF.

The rearrangement uses TRBV10-1 and TRBJ2-6, with D perhaps matching TRBD1 (6 bases). V was trimmed by 6 bases and J by 4 bases, leaving 10 bases between them. The CDR3 consists of 14 residues. Looked up from germline, CDR1 is WNHNN and CDR2 is SYGVQD (reference sequence). CDR3 bases: TGCGCCAGCAGGCAGGGGACGGGGGCCAACGTCCTGACTTTC. This sequence encodes CASRQGTGANVLTF.

The chain links TRBV5-1 to TRBJ2-7, with a tentative D call TRBD1 (6 bases). V gave up 2 bases and J gave up 1 base, with 13 bases separating them. The V gene's germline CDR1 is SGHRS and CDR2 YFSETQ. CDR3 length: 15 amino acids. The CDR3 DNA is TGCGCCAGCAGCTTAACGGGACAAGGATCCTACGAGCAGTACTTC. This gives the protein CASSLTGQGSYEQYF.

This chain joins TRBV28 and TRBJ2-5, with TRBD2 identical over 9 bases. The length of the CDR3 is 16 residues. Per the germline V gene, CDR1 is MDHEN and CDR2 is SYDVKM. Trimming removed 2 bases from V and 4 bases from J; junction bases left unmatched: 8. The CDR3 sequence: CASSLGREGRGETQYF. The DNA of the CDR3 is TGTGCCAGCAGTTTAGGGCGGGAGGGCCGGGGAGAGACCCAGTACTTC.